This is a list of T cell receptor beta chains from one sample in a study of cytomegalovirus exposure and HLA in healthy donors. The assay was immunoSEQ multiplex PCR, and TCRdb's table has in-frame clones only and misses some. The data contain under 200,000 clones, approximately 80% of them singletons. Sequencing input: PBMCs. The receptors originated from a man between 18 and 29 years old in good health and CMV-seropositive. Each CDR3 is given with its conserved first and last residue. D genes are given only for firm matches. Clone size is not always given. Where it is, it says once, few, many or a class for expanded clones.

j_call d_call v_call clone_size cdr3_aa cdr3_nt
TRBJ2-1 TRBD2 TRBV5-1 - CASSPGLAGVGEQFF TGCGCCAGCAGCCCGGGACTAGCGGGAGTCGGTGAGCAGTTCTTC
TRBJ2-7 - TRBV4-2 few CASSRGGGPYEQYF TGTGCCAGCAGCCGGGGAGGAGGCCCCTACGAGCAGTACTTC
TRBJ1-5 TRBD1 TRBV19 once CASSAGTGGNQPQHF TGTGCCAGTAGTGCCGGGACAGGGGGCAATCAGCCCCAGCATTTT
TRBJ1-4 - TRBV30 - CAWSGAPNEKLFF TGTGCCTGGAGTGGGGCCCCTAATGAAAAACTGTTTTTT
TRBJ2-3 TRBD1 TRBV4-3 - CASSRAWARGPTDTQYF TGCGCCAGCAGCCGGGCGTGGGCTAGGGGGCCCACAGATACGCAGTATTTT
TRBJ2-3 - TRBV9 - CASSVVGSGGDTQYF TGTGCCAGCAGCGTAGTTGGAAGTGGCGGAGATACGCAGTATTTT
TRBJ1-1 TRBD1 TRBV27 - CASSLGTAMNTEAFF TGTGCCAGCAGTTTGGGGACAGCCATGAACACTGAAGCTTTCTTT
TRBJ2-2 TRBD2 TRBV9 few CASSVAPGGRTGELFF TGTGCCAGCAGCGTAGCCCCGGGAGGTCGCACCGGGGAGCTGTTTTTT
TRBJ2-2 TRBD2 TRBV6-1 - CASTSGSWYTGELFF TGTGCCAGCACAAGCGGGAGTTGGTACACCGGGGAGCTGTTTTTT
TRBJ2-5 TRBD2 TRBV4-1 - CASSQGIAGGPGTQYF TGCGCCAGCAGCCAAGGTATAGCGGGAGGGCCAGGGACCCAGTACTTC
TRBJ1-5 TRBD1 TRBV28 - CASISNRDRGNNQPQHF TGTGCCAGCATTTCAAACCGGGACAGGGGAAACAATCAGCCCCAGCATTTT
TRBJ1-5 TRBD1 TRBV6-1 - CASSSGTGGNQPQHF TGTGCCAGCAGTTCCGGGACAGGGGGGAATCAGCCCCAGCATTTT
TRBJ2-5 TRBD1 TRBV6-6 - CASSSDRGSVETQYF TGTGCCAGCAGTTCGGACAGGGGAAGCGTCGAGACCCAGTACTTC
TRBJ2-1 - TRBV9 - CASTLAVEPYNEQFF TGTGCCAGCACCTTAGCGGTAGAACCCTACAATGAGCAGTTCTTC
TRBJ2-2 - TRBV9 few CASSVVDSNTGELFF TGTGCCAGCAGCGTAGTTGACTCGAACACCGGGGAGCTGTTTTTT
TRBJ2-1 - TRBV6-4 - CASRMSSDQALFF TGTGCCAGCAGGATGTCTAGCGACCAAGCGCTGTTCTTC
TRBJ2-5 - TRBV5-5 - CASSRSGETQYF TGTGCCAGCAGCCGATCGGGGGAGACCCAGTACTTC
TRBJ2-1 TRBD2 TRBV6-4 few CASSGTSGSGHNEQFF TGTGCCAGTTCCGGGACTAGCGGGAGTGGCCACAATGAGCAGTTCTTC
TRBJ2-7 TRBD2 TRBV27 - CASSFGFPGLAGGGGYEQYF TGTGCCAGCAGTTTTGGCTTCCCAGGACTAGCGGGAGGAGGTGGGTACGAGCAGTACTTC
TRBJ2-1 TRBD2 TRBV4-2 - CASSLGLAGENGQFF TGTGCCAGCAGCCTCGGACTAGCGGGAGAAAACGGGCAGTTCTTC
TRBJ2-1 TRBD1 TRBV28 - CASSLNRGRLRWSSYNEQFF TGTGCCAGCAGCTTAAACAGGGGGCGCTTGAGATGGAGCTCCTACAATGAGCAGTTCTTC
TRBJ2-3 - TRBV7-2 - CASSPAGAGWGDTQYF TGTGCCAGCAGCCCGGCGGGGGCGGGGTGGGGAGATACGCAGTATTTT
TRBJ2-5 TRBD1 TRBV29-1 once CSVQTGTGRKTQYF TGCAGCGTCCAAACCGGGACAGGGAGAAAGACCCAGTACTTC
TRBJ1-3 - TRBV30 few CAWSAYLGRNTIYF TGTGCCTGGAGTGCCTACCTAGGCAGAAACACCATATATTTT
TRBJ2-7 - TRBV2 - CASQKGDTVVEQYF TGTGCCAGTCAAAAGGGGGACACGGTCGTCGAGCAGTACTTC
TRBJ2-1 - TRBV20-1 - CSAWRGEQFF TGCAGTGCCTGGCGAGGGGAGCAGTTCTTC
TRBJ2-4 - TRBV5-1 - CASSAGASTVIQYF TGCGCCAGCAGCGCGGGCGCCAGTACAGTCATTCAGTACTTC
TRBJ1-1 - TRBV5-1 - CASSLEGEGAFF TGCGCCAGCAGCTTGGAAGGGGAGGGAGCTTTCTTT
TRBJ2-2 - TRBV7-2 - CASSLVGGMNTGELFF TGTGCCAGCAGCTTAGTGGGCGGGATGAACACCGGGGAGCTGTTTTTT
TRBJ2-5 - TRBV15 - CATSRRGSGLETQYF TGTGCCACCAGCCGCAGAGGTTCGGGGTTGGAGACCCAGTACTTC
TRBJ2-7 - TRBV28 - CASSITGGLYEQYF TGTGCCAGCAGCATTACAGGTGGCCTCTACGAGCAGTACTTC
TRBJ2-1 TRBD2 TRBV7-3 - CASSPSISGRGYNEQFF TGTGCCAGCAGCCCGTCTATCAGCGGGAGGGGCTACAATGAGCAGTTCTTC
TRBJ1-4 - TRBV20-1 - CSAAYNEKLFF TGCAGTGCTGCCTATAATGAAAAACTGTTTTTT
TRBJ1-5 - TRBV7-9 - CASSLAAPGQPQHF TGTGCCAGCAGCTTAGCAGCCCCCGGGCAGCCCCAGCATTTT
TRBJ1-1 TRBD1 TRBV25-1 - CASSAITGGNAEAFF TGTGCCAGCAGTGCCATTACAGGGGGCAACGCTGAAGCTTTCTTT
TRBJ2-7 - TRBV30 few CAWSAQGGREQYF TGTGCCTGGAGTGCGCAGGGAGGACGCGAGCAGTACTTC
TRBJ2-2 TRBD2 TRBV7-2 - CASSETGLSTGELFF TGTGCCAGCAGCGAAACGGGACTAAGCACCGGGGAGCTGTTTTTT
TRBJ2-5 - TRBV5-8 - CASSLRQSPETQYF TGTGCCAGCAGCTTGAGACAGTCTCCAGAGACCCAGTACTTC
TRBJ1-5 TRBD1 TRBV11-2 - CASSRDSLGNQPQHF TGTGCCAGCAGCCGGGACAGTCTCGGCAATCAGCCCCAGCATTTT
TRBJ1-1 TRBD1 TRBV19 - CASKGTGVSEAFF TGTGCCAGTAAGGGGACAGGGGTTTCTGAAGCTTTCTTT
TRBJ2-2 - TRBV25-1 - CASSPRWSRNTGELFF TGTGCCAGCAGCCCTCGATGGAGCAGGAACACCGGGGAGCTGTTTTTT
TRBJ2-3 - TRBV27 - CASSQTRDFRSTDTQYF TGTGCCAGCAGCCAAACGAGGGACTTTAGGAGCACAGATACGCAGTATTTT
TRBJ2-7 - TRBV6-5 - CASSYSAGWAHEQYF TGTGCCAGCAGTTACTCGGCAGGGTGGGCCCACGAGCAGTACTTC
TRBJ2-2 TRBD1 TRBV11-3 - CASSTGQGVNTGELFF TGTGCCAGCAGCACCGGACAGGGGGTGAACACCGGGGAGCTGTTTTTT
TRBJ2-7 TRBD1 TRBV19 - CASSIVAGGLYEQYF TGTGCCAGTAGTATTGTCGCAGGGGGATTGTACGAGCAGTACTTC
TRBJ1-5 - TRBV9 few CASSVAPGLDQPQHF TGTGCCAGCAGCGTAGCTCCGGGTCTCGATCAGCCCCAGCATTTT
TRBJ2-2 - TRBV4-2 - CASSQDRSGSGELFF TGTGCCAGCAGCCAAGATCGGAGCGGGTCCGGGGAGCTGTTTTTT
TRBJ1-2 TRBD1 TRBV5-1 - CASSPGQGARGYTF TGCGCCAGCAGCCCAGGACAGGGGGCGAGAGGCTACACCTTC